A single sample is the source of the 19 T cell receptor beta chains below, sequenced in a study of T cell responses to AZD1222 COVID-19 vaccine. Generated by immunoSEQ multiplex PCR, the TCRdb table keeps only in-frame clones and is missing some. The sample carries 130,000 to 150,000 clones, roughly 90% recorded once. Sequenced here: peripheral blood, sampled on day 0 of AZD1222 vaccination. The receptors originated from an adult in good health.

The CDR3 is CASSDRGLNTEAFF. The CDR3 coding sequence is TGTGCCAGTAGTGACAGGGGGCTGAACACTGAAGCTTTCTTT. V gene TRBV19 combines with J gene TRBJ1-1, with TRBD1 matching 10 bases. Germline values: CDR1 LNHDA, CDR2 SQIVND (reference sequence). This CDR3 spans 14 amino acids. V shed 5 bases and J 0 bases; nucleotides not matched to a gene: 0.

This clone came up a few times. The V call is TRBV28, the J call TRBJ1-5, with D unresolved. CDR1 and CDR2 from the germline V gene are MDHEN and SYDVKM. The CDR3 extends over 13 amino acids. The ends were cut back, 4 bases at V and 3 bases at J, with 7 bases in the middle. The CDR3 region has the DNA TGTGCCAGCAGTTCCAGTTACAATCAGCCCCAGCATTTT. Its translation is CASSSSYNQPQHF. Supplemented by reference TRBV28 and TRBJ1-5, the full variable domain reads DVKVTQSSRYLVKRTGEKVFLECVQDMDHENMFWYRQDPGLGLRLIYFSYDVKMKEKGDIPEGYSVSREKKERFSLILESASTNQTSMYLCASSSSYNQPQHFGDGTRLSIL.

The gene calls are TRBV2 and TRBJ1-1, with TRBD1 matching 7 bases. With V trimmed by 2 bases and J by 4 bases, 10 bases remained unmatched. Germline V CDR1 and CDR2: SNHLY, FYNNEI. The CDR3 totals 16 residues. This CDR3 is CASSERASQGVTEAFF. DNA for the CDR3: TGTGCCAGCAGTGAACGGGCTTCGCAGGGGGTCACTGAAGCTTTCTTT.

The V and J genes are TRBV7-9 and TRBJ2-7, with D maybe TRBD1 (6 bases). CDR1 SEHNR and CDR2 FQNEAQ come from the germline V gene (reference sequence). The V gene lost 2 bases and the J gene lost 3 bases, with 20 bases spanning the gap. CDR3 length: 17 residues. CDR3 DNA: TGTGCCAGCAGCTTAAGGGGAGAGGGGGAGAATGGCTACGAGCAGTACTTC. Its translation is CASSLRGEGENGYEQYF.

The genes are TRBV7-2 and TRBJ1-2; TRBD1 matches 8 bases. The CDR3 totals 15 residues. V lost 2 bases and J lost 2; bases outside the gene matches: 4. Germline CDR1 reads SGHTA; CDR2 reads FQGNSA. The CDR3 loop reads CASSLWTGLNYGYTF. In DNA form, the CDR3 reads TGTGCCAGCAGCTTATGGACAGGGTTGAACTATGGCTACACCTTC.

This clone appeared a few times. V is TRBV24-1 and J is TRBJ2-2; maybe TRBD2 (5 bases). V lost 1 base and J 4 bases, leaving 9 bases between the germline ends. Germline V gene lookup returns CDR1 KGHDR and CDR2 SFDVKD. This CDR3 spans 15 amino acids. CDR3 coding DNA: TGTGCCACCAGTGATTTTGCGGGTGGCACCGGGGAGCTGTTTTTT. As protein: CATSDFAGGTGELFF.

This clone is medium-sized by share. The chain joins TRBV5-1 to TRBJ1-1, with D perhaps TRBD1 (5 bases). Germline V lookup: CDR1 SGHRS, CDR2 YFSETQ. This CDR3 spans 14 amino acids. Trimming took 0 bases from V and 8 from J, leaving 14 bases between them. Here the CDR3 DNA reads TGCGCCAGCAGCTTGGCCACAGGCGCCTGGGAAGCTTTCTTT. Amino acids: CASSLATGAWEAFF.

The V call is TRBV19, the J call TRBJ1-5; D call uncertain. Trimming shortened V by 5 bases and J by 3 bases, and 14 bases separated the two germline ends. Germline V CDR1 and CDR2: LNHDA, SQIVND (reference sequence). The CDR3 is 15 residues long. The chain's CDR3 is CASSVTGKDNQPQHF. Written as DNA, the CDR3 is TGTGCCAGTAGTGTGACCGGGAAGGACAATCAGCCCCAGCATTTT.

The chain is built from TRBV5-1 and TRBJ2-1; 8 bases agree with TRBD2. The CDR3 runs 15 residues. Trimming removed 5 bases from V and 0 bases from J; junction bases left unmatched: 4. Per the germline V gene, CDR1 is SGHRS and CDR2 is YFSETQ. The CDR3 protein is CASSPSGPSYNEQFF. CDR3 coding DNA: TGCGCCAGCAGTCCTAGCGGGCCCTCCTACAATGAGCAGTTCTTC.

The CDR3 nucleotides read TGCGCCAGCAGCCCGTTTCTGGGGGGCCCCTACGAGCAGTACTTC. Encoded protein: CASSPFLGGPYEQYF. The chain combines TRBV4-1 with TRBJ2-7; either TRBD1 or TRBD2 may supply D (6 bases each). CDR3 size: 15 residues. The germline CDR1 and CDR2 sequences are MGHRA and YSYEKL. V lost 4 bases and J 2 bases, leaving 15 bases between the germline ends.

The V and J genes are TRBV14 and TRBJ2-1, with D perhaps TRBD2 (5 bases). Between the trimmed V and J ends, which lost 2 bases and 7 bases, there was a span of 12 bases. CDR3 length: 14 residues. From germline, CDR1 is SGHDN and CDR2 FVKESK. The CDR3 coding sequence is TGTGCCAGCAGCCAACTGAGCGGCAGGAATGAGCAGTTCTTC. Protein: CASSQLSGRNEQFF.

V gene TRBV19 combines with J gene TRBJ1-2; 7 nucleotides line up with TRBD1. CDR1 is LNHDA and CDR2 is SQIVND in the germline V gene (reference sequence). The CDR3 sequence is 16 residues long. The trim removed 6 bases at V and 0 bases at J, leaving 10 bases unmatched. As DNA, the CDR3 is TGTGCCAGTAGCTTCCGGGACAGTAAAACTAACTATGGCTACACCTTC. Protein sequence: CASSFRDSKTNYGYTF.

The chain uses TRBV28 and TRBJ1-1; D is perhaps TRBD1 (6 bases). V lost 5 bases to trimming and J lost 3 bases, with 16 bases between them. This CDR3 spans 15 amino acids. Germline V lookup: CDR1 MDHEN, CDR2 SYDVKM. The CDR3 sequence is CASSLRGWADTEAFF. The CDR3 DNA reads TGTGCCAGCAGTCTCAGGGGATGGGCGGACACTGAAGCTTTCTTT.

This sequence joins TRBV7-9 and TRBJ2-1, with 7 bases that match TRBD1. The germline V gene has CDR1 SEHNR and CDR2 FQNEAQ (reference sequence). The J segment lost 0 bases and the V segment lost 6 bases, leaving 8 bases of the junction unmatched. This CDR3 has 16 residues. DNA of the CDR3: TGTGCCAGCAGGGAAGGGGGCACCAGCTCCTACAATGAGCAGTTCTTC. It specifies CASREGGTSSYNEQFF.

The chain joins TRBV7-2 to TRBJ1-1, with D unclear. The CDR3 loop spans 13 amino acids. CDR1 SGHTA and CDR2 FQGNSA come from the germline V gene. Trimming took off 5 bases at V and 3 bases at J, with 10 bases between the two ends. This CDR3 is CASSAPPYTEAFF. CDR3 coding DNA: TGTGCCAGCAGCGCGCCCCCGTACACTGAAGCTTTCTTT.

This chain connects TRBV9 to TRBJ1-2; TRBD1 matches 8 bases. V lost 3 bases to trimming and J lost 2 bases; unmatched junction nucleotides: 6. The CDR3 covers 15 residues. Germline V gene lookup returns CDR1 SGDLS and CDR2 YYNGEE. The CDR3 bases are TGTGCCAGCAGCGGTGGACAGGGAACAAACTATGGCTACACCTTC. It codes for CASSGGQGTNYGYTF.

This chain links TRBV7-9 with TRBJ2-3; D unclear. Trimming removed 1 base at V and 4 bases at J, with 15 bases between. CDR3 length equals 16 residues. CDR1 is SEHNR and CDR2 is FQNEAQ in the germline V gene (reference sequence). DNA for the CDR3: TGTGCCAGCAGCTTAGTGGGGATATCAGGACCAGATACGCAGTATTTT. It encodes CASSLVGISGPDTQYF. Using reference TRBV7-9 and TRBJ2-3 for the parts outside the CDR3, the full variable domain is DTGVSQNPRHKITKRGQNVTFRCDPISEHNRLYWYRQTLGQGPEFLTYFQNEAQLEKSRLLSDRFSAERPKGSFSTLEIQRTEQGDSAMYLCASSLVGISGPDTQYFGPGTRLTVL.

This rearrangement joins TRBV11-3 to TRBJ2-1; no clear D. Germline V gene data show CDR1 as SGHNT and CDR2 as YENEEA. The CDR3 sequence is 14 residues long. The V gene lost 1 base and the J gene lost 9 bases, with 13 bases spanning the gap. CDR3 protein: CASSLGGSYGEQFF. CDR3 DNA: TGTGCCAGCAGCTTAGGAGGTAGTTACGGTGAGCAGTTCTTC.

The CDR3 spells CASSQEAGDPYEQYF. DNA of the CDR3: TGTGCCAGCAGCCAGGAAGCGGGAGATCCTTACGAGCAGTACTTC. V and J are TRBV4-2 and TRBJ2-7; 8 bases fit TRBD2. Per germline, CDR1 LGHNA and CDR2 YNFKEQ. After removal of 3 bases from V and 4 bases from J, the junction contained 8 bases not matched to a gene. CDR3 size: 15 residues.